The clone carrying this T cell receptor beta chain has only one observation. This specimen comes from a study of PD-L1 blockade in urothelial cancer. Across the study: Timepoints chosen for blood analysis were 3 weeks (second dose) and 6 weeks after treatment start.

Libraries were prepared by immunoSEQ multiplex PCR; TCRdb keeps only in-frame clonotypes and omits some of them. The data show around 45,000 clones, 75% to 90% seen once. This CDR3 is 17 amino acids long. Trimming took 0 bases from V and 4 from J, leaving 16 bases between them. Germline V CDR1 and CDR2: LGHNA, YNFKEQ. This sample's time point: pretreatment peripheral blood. Each patient gave between 1 and 8 samples of peripheral blood mononuclear cells, which were collected pretreatment and during treatment. The sequences come from PBMCs, collected around atezolizumab (anti-PD-L1) treatment. This TCR was sampled from a man aged 45-60 years with urothelial cancer. The chain has TRBV4-2 and TRBJ2-1; D possibly corresponds to TRBD1 (6 bases). The CDR3 sequence: CASSQDPPGERYNEQFF. The CDR3 coding sequence is TGTGCCAGCAGCCAAGACCCCCCAGGGGAAAGATACAATGAGCAGTTCTTC.